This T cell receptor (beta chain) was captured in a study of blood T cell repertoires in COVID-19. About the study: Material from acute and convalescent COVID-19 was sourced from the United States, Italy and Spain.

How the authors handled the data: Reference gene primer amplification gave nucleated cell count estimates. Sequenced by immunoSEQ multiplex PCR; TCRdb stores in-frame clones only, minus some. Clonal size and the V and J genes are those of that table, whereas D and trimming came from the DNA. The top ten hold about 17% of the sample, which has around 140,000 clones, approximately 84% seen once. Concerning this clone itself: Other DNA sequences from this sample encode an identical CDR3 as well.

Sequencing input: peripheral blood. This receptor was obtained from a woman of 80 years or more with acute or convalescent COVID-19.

The CDR3 DNA reads TGTGCCAGCAGCTTAGGCGGGGGGGGTTACAATGAGCAGTTCTTC. It yields the protein CASSLGGGGYNEQFF. V usage is TRBV7-2 and J usage is TRBJ2-1, with 9 bases that match TRBD2. The ends lost 1 base at V and 4 bases at J; junction bases unmatched: 2. The CDR3 has 15 residues. The V gene's germline CDR1 is SGHTA and CDR2 FQGNSA.